Listed here are 7 T cell receptor beta chains from one sample, sequenced in a study of T cell responses to AZD1222 COVID-19 vaccine. Clones were sequenced by immunoSEQ multiplex PCR, and TCRdb holds only the in-frame ones, with some missing. This table has about 180,000 clones, about nine tenths appearing once. The starting material was peripheral blood, obtained 28 days after the second AZD1222 dose. The receptors come from an adult who received the AZD1222 COVID-19 vaccine.

This clone was counted only a few times. This sequence joins TRBV3-1 (or the pseudogene TRBV3-2) and TRBJ2-2, with TRBD2 as a possible D gene (6 bases). The CDR3 totals 14 residues. V lost 0 bases and J 5 bases, leaving 7 bases between the germline ends. CDR1 and CDR2 from the germline V gene are LGHDT and YNNKEL (reference sequence). The CDR3 is CASSQDGGTGELFF. The DNA for the CDR3 is TGTGCCAGCAGCCAAGACGGAGGGACCGGGGAGCTGTTTTTT.

The chain joins TRBV28 to TRBJ1-2; no firm D call. This CDR3 region has 14 residues. Germline values: CDR1 MDHEN, CDR2 SYDVKM. V was pared by 6 bases and J by 8 bases, with 19 bases between. DNA for the CDR3: TGTGCCAGCAGGCTGGCTGGGCCTGGTGGAGGCTACACCTTC. Amino acid sequence: CASRLAGPGGGYTF.

The V and J genes are TRBV3-1 (or the pseudogene TRBV3-2) and TRBJ1-6; 9 bases are a match to TRBD1. The V gene end was trimmed by 1 base and the J gene end by 7 bases; junction bases not matched to a gene: 2. Germline CDR1 LGHDT, CDR2 YNNKEL (reference sequence). This CDR3 comprises 15 residues. The CDR3 DNA reads TGTGCCAGCAGCCAAGTGGGGACAGGGAATTCACCCCTCCACTTT. Residues: CASSQVGTGNSPLHF.

The chain carries TRBV19 and TRBJ1-5; the D is unclear. Germline V lookup: CDR1 LNHDA, CDR2 SQIVND (reference sequence). There are 16 residues in the CDR3. V lost 7 bases and J 2 bases, leaving 18 bases between the germline ends. The CDR3 sequence is CASTPRGVRGNQPQHF. The CDR3 coding sequence is TGTGCCAGTACCCCTCGGGGAGTTAGGGGCAATCAGCCCCAGCATTTT.

The gene calls are TRBV19 and TRBJ1-2; D gene unclear. The V and J ends lost 0 bases and 8 bases respectively, with 16 bases between them. The CDR3 totals 15 residues. CDR1 is LNHDA, CDR2 SQIVND, per germline (reference sequence). The CDR3: CASSIDPLGPVGYTF. In nucleotides, the CDR3 is TGTGCCAGTAGTATAGATCCACTAGGTCCGGTCGGCTACACCTTC.

The V gene is TRBV7-2, the J gene TRBJ1-3; unclear D gene. The germline V gene encodes CDR1 SGHTA and CDR2 FQGNSA. The CDR3 length is 15 residues. V lost 4 bases and J 3 bases, leaving 13 bases between the germline ends. CDR3 sequence reads: CASSSPELGGNTIYF. The CDR3 nucleotides are TGTGCCAGCAGCTCCCCGGAGCTAGGTGGAAACACCATATATTTT.

This chain links TRBV27 with TRBJ2-2; D gene uncertain. V lost 3 bases to trimming and J lost 9 bases, with 11 bases between them. The CDR3 has 13 residues. CDR1 is MNHEY and CDR2 is SMNVEV in the germline V gene (reference sequence). The CDR3 nucleotides read TGTGCCAGCAGTTTGAGTTATCTGAGGGAGCTGTTTTTT. Translating it yields CASSLSYLRELFF.